The rows below give T cell receptor beta chains drawn from one sample of a study of cytotoxic CD8 clonotypes in ibrutinib-treated CLL. TCRdb's table, derived via immunoSEQ multiplex PCR, lists solely in-frame clones and lacks some. The table lists 14,000 or so clones, roughly 50% of them singletons, with roughly a third in the top ten. The sample was PBMCs, taken at a roughly 24-month disease-progression time point, from a patient treated with ibrutinib. The receptor source for this set is a human donor with chronic lymphocytic leukemia. CDR3s include the opening cysteine and the closing phenylalanine or tryptophan. The order of the fields is V gene, D gene, J gene, clone size, CDR3 DNA, CDR3 protein. The D gene is left open where the match is weak. Not every row has a clone size; where given, it reads once, few, many or a size class.

TRBV14	-	TRBJ2-3	-	TGTGCCAGCAGCCAAAGGACCGGGGTCACAGATACGCAGTATTTT	CASSQRTGVTDTQYF
TRBV19	-	TRBJ2-7	-	TGTGCCAGTAGTATCAACAGTGGGTACGAGCAGTACTTC	CASSINSGYEQYF
TRBV4-1	-	TRBJ1-5	few	TGCGCCAGCAGCCAAGAGGGGGGAAGGGGTCAGCCCCAGCATTTT	CASSQEGGRGQPQHF
TRBV11-2	-	TRBJ1-2	-	TGTGCCAGCAGCTTAGATTTGGGAGCAGGCTACACCTTC	CASSLDLGAGYTF
TRBV5-1	-	TRBJ1-6	-	TGCGCCACCAGGGCCGGGTTAGGATCACCCCTCCACTTT	CATRAGLGSPLHF
TRBV5-4	TRBD1	TRBJ2-7	-	TGTGCCAGCAGCTTGGTAGGGACAGGCTACGAGCAGTACTTC	CASSLVGTGYEQYF
TRBV29-1	-	TRBJ2-3	-	TGCAGCGTTGGGACGGCTAGCACAGATACGCAGTATTTT	CSVGTASTDTQYF
TRBV5-1	TRBD1	TRBJ2-7	-	TGCGCCAGCAGCGCACAGGGGGGTCCTTACGAGCAGTACTTC	CASSAQGGPYEQYF
TRBV7-3	TRBD1	TRBJ2-1	-	TGTGCCAGCAGCTTAGCACAGGGGGACTACAATGAGCAGTTCTTC	CASSLAQGDYNEQFF
TRBV19	-	TRBJ1-2	once	TGTGCCAGTAGTGGACAGTTAACATACGGATACTATGGCTACACCTTC	CASSGQLTYGYYGYTF
TRBV5-1	-	TRBJ1-1	medium-sized	TGCGCCAGCAGCTTGGAGGCGGGACCGACAACTGAAGCTTTCTTT	CASSLEAGPTTEAFF
TRBV5-1	-	TRBJ1-1	-	TGCGCCAGCAGCGACCTGCGACAGATGAACACTGAAGCTTTCTTT	CASSDLRQMNTEAFF
TRBV6-4	TRBD1	TRBJ2-2	-	TGTGCCAGCAGACCCGACAGGGACACCGGGGAGCTGTTTTTT	CASRPDRDTGELFF
TRBV7-9	-	TRBJ1-2	-	TGTGCCAGCAGCTTAGTCGGAGTCTCAAGGGGTGGCTACACCTTC	CASSLVGVSRGGYTF
TRBV7-9	-	TRBJ2-3	-	TGTGCCAGCAGCTTGTCCTCCTATACGCAGTATTTT	CASSLSSYTQYF
TRBV18	TRBD1	TRBJ1-2	-	TGTGCCAGCTCACCCGGACAGGGAGGCTACACCTTC	CASSPGQGGYTF
TRBV6-6	-	TRBJ1-4	-	TGTGCCAGCAGTCCGGGCTATGAAAAACTGTTTTTT	CASSPGYEKLFF
TRBV5-6	-	TRBJ2-1	-	TGTGCCAGCAGCGCGGGACATGGCTCCTACAATGAGCAGTTCTTC	CASSAGHGSYNEQFF
TRBV27	-	TRBJ1-5	medium-sized	TGTGCCAGCAGTTTGGGGGCGAGCAATCAGCCCCAGCATTTT	CASSLGASNQPQHF
TRBV11-2	TRBD2	TRBJ2-5	few	TGTGCCAGCAGCTTAGGGACTAGCGGGGGTCGGCAGACCCAGTACTTC	CASSLGTSGGRQTQYF
TRBV27	-	TRBJ1-4	-	TGTGCCAGCAGTTTATCGGGTGAAAAACTGTTTTTT	CASSLSGEKLFF
TRBV20-1	-	TRBJ1-2	few	TGCAGTGCAGCAGGGCGCGACTACACCTTC	CSAAGRDYTF
TRBV28	TRBD1	TRBJ2-2	-	TGTGCCAGCAGTCCAGGGGGCGCGGGCACCGGGGAGCTGTTTTTT	CASSPGGAGTGELFF
TRBV7-9	-	TRBJ2-7	-	TGTGCCAGCATCGTCCTCGCCGGCGGCGAGCAGTACTTC	CASIVLAGGEQYF
TRBV2	-	TRBJ1-5	-	TGTGCCAGCAGTGAGGAAAGCAATCAGCCCCAGCATTTT	CASSEESNQPQHF
TRBV19	-	TRBJ2-6	-	TGTGCCAGTAAGACTACAGGAAACTCTGGGGCCAACGTCCTGACTTTC	CASKTTGNSGANVLTF
TRBV4-2	-	TRBJ2-1	-	TGTGCCAGCAGCCAAGGGTACGCGTATGAGCAGTTCTTC	CASSQGYAYEQFF
TRBV7-6	-	TRBJ2-3	-	TGTGCCAGCAGCCCTCAACCTGCTAGCACAGATACGCAGTATTTT	CASSPQPASTDTQYF
TRBV5-8	-	TRBJ1-2	-	TGTGCCAGCAATGCGGAACCCAGTCGTCCGTACACCTTC	CASNAEPSRPYTF
TRBV5-6	-	TRBJ1-2	few	TGTGCCAGCAGCTTGGCTGCCATCCCGCGGTACACCTTC	CASSLAAIPRYTF
TRBV18	-	TRBJ1-2	once	TGTGCCAGCTCACCACACATCTATGGCTACACCTTC	CASSPHIYGYTF
TRBV13	-	TRBJ1-2	-	TGTGCCAGCAGCCCCGTCGGAACTAACTATGGCTACACCTTC	CASSPVGTNYGYTF
TRBV29-1	-	TRBJ2-5	-	TGCAGCGTTGACCCGGCCATTCGGGGCGCGGAGACCCAGTACTTC	CSVDPAIRGAETQYF
TRBV2	-	TRBJ2-7	-	TGTGCCAGCACCCTGACAGTGAGCTCCTACGAGCAGTACTTC	CASTLTVSSYEQYF
TRBV7-9	TRBD1	TRBJ1-1	-	TGTGCCAGCAGCAGGACAGGGGCTGAAGCTTTCTTT	CASSRTGAEAFF
TRBV13	-	TRBJ2-7	-	TGTGCCAGCAGCTTAGGTAGGCCTATCTCGGGCCTCTCCTACGAGCAGTACTTC	CASSLGRPISGLSYEQYF
TRBV6-1	-	TRBJ1-5	medium-sized	TGTGCCAGCAGTGAGATCCCACGCCCCAGCAATCAGCCCCAGCATTTT	CASSEIPRPSNQPQHF
TRBV27	-	TRBJ1-4	-	TGTGCCAGCCGTCGAGGTACAGGGAGACCAACTAATGAAAAACTGTTTTTT	CASRRGTGRPTNEKLFF
TRBV5-4	-	TRBJ2-1	medium-sized	TGTGCCAGCACCTCAGAGGGGAATGAGCAGTTCTTC	CASTSEGNEQFF
TRBV2	-	TRBJ1-1	-	TGTGCCAGCAGTGAAACGACAGGACGGGCTTTCTTT	CASSETTGRAFF
TRBV15	-	TRBJ2-7	once	TGTGCCACCAGCACCCCGGACACCTACTACGAGCAGTACTTC	CATSTPDTYYEQYF
TRBV7-9	TRBD1	TRBJ1-4	medium-sized	TGTGCCAGCAGCTTTTCCGGGACAGGGCTGTATGTTGAAAAACTGTTTTTT	CASSFSGTGLYVEKLFF
TRBV7-6	-	TRBJ1-1	-	TGTGCCAGCAGCAGGACCCGAAGCGATAACACTGAAGCTTTCTTT	CASSRTRSDNTEAFF